This T cell receptor beta chain was captured by sequencing in a study of metastatic and nonmetastatic thyroid tumors. Study summary: Across blood and tumor or nodule tissue, repertoires from malignant and benign thyroid patients were compared with one another.

Turning to this clone: The germline gene is not matched at one end of the junction; a read error may be the cause.

Using MiXCR, TCRdb re-called clones from the PCR reads. The top ten clones hold 10% to 15% of a sample with 5,500 to 7,500 clones, 35% to 45% of them seen once. Germline V CDR1 and CDR2: MNHEY, SVGEGT. The CDR3 sequence is 13 residues long. Every patient underwent thyroid surgery untreated. This receptor was obtained from a female donor with papillary thyroid cancer or a benign thyroid nodule (not recorded which). Some clones in this sample may be carry-over from other donors' samples. V usage is TRBV6-2 or TRBV6-3 and J usage is TRBJ1-1; D is unresolved. The sample consisted of adjacent normal tissue. CDR3 loop: CVSSYRENTEAFF. CDR3 sequence (DNA): TGTGTCAGCAGTTACCGGGAGAACACTGAAGCTTTCTTT.